This T cell receptor (beta chain) was documented in a study of blood T cell repertoires in COVID-19. Study overall: Acute-phase and convalescent COVID-19 samples originated in the United States, Italy and Spain.

The data were produced by immunoSEQ multiplex PCR, yet TCRdb's version contains in-frame clones alone and is incomplete. The table records around 370,000 clones, around nine tenths of them present only once. The CDR3 runs to 15 residues. After removal of 5 bases from V and 9 bases from J, the junction contained 6 bases not matched to a gene. Germline V CDR1 and CDR2: SEHNR, FQNEAQ (reference sequence). Cohorts were based on clinical histories the participants reported. All recovered Cohort 3 donors got two negative PCRs, got clearance, or saw symptom resolution. This clone was observed a few times. The chain uses TRBV7-9 and TRBJ1-6, with 11 bases fitting TRBD1. The receptor was isolated from a woman in her late teens or twenties who had recovered from COVID-19. What was sequenced was PBMCs or T cells enriched from blood (not recorded which). The chain's CDR3 is CASSMGQGESSPLHF. The CDR3 nucleotides read TGTGCCAGCAGCATGGGACAGGGGGAAAGTTCACCCCTCCACTTT.